This T cell receptor beta chain came from a study of pediatric ulcerative colitis (dated by TCRdb to 2018 to 2020). Some background on the complete study: Under ten ulcerative colitis patients had pancolitis and two had left-sided colitis, with histology consistent with ulcerative colitis in all. The Pediatric Ulcerative Colitis Activity Index classified two patients as having mild disease, four as having moderate disease and three as having acute severe colitis. From eight or nine newly diagnosed, treatment-naive pediatric ulcerative colitis patients and four non-IBD control children, paired blood and rectal samples were collected. General conclusions and limits of the study: Controls, mild-moderate and acute severe colitis patients were separated by rectal repertoire features, and reduced rectal diversity due to clonal expansions was observed in acute severe colitis. With only four individuals, the healthy control group was small. Clonal overlap between a subject's own blood and rectum was significantly greater in ulcerative colitis patients than in controls, which suggests more T cell trafficking to inflamed tissue. Because repertoires were derived from total lymphocyte DNA, patterns in rare subsets such as regulatory T cells may not have been reflected. Blood-derived T cells may have been included in rectal pinch biopsies, especially in patients with overt colitis. Two rectal CDR3 clonotypes were found in every ulcerative colitis patient but in no control. For technical reasons, substantially fewer templates were yielded by the blood samples of two patients, and these blood samples were excluded from blood-rectal overlap analysis.

Worth noting for this clone: Its binding antigen is unknown. The input lacks base qualities; no much larger clone sits a single base away.

The CDR3 runs 16 residues from the cysteine to the phenylalanine. Of all the DNA, just the CDR3 is kept, 48 bases in frame from base 1. The V end loses 0 bases and the J end loses 1 base, and a stretch of 9 bases separates them. Sequences SGHDN (CDR1) and FVKESK (CDR2) are obtained from the germline V gene. During colonoscopy, one to two pinch biopsies were obtained from the rectum for research purposes. No immunosuppressive medication had been given to the ulcerative colitis patients before the diagnostic colonoscopy. Rectal biopsies were digested with proteinase K before DNA isolation. The Wizard kit (Promega) was used to extract genomic DNA from blood and intestinal samples. Through the immunoSEQ TRB Survey service, multiplex V and J primers were used to amplify rearranged CDR3 beta regions from genomic DNA. To keep depth equal across samples, survey-level sequencing depth of up to 500,000 reads per sample was applied. Libraries were purified and pooled, and sequencing was performed on Illumina technology. From the authors' description of their analysis: Productive clonality, sample overlap, pairwise scatters, CDR3 beta length, V/D/J gene usage and productiveness were all assessed with the immunoSEQ online tools. Calculated diversity was the number of unique rearrangements divided by total templates times 100; Shannon and Simpson indices were also computed. Principal component analysis was performed on Z-score normalized data with the R prcomp function and the ggbiplot package. Morisita's index was used to quantify blood-rectal clonal overlap within each subject. In its TCRdb copy, this immuneACCESS table keeps in-frame sequences only and misses some clones. Where compared with another copy, unresolved V genes explain less than half of these, and the others have no known cause. D and trimming were read from the DNA, whereas the V and J calls and clone size are those reported in that table. In this sample the table shows 44,000 or so clones, 60% to 85% of which occur a single time. Of the sample, less than 4.5% is held by the ten largest clones.

Sequenced: gut tissue. The receptor's source is a girl aged 5-17 years with moderate ulcerative colitis. The chain links TRBV14 with TRBJ2-2, with a tentative D gene TRBD1 over 5 matching bases. The nucleotides are TGTGCCAGCAGCCAAGAGGGGCCGATGAACACCGGGGAGCTGTTTTTT. Translation gives CASSQEGPMNTGELFF.